The clone carrying this T cell receptor (beta chain) was picked up a small number of times. The antigen is unknown. The length of the CDR3 is 16 residues. Trimming removed 5 bases from V and 5 bases from J; junction bases left unmatched: 6. Germline CDR1 MDHEN, CDR2 SYDVKM. This record belongs to a study of identical twins. The study, taken as a whole, reports: Abundant cord blood beta clonotypes carried fewer insertions; memory repertoires showed none.

TCRdb passed the 5' RACE reads through MiXCR, listing each CDR3 protein once. The sample carries about 1.7 million distinct CDR3 sequences, 32% recorded once. The V call is TRBV28, the J call TRBJ2-1, with 13 bases lining up with TRBD2. Material for sequencing was cord blood. The receptor was isolated from a newborn girl in good health. In DNA, the CDR3 is TGTGCCAGCAGTGGGACCGGGACTAGCGGGAACAATGAGCAGTTCTTC. It codes for CASSGTGTSGNNEQFF.